The source of this TCR beta chain is a study of cytomegalovirus exposure and HLA in healthy donors (dated by TCRdb to 2015 to 2018). With regard to the full study: An earlier analysis of 587 of the donors reported approximately 270 Gb of sequence data and 100 million to 140 million unique TCR beta sequences from about 200 million T cells. In an earlier analysis of 500 to 650 of the donors, high-throughput TCR beta sequencing was used to judge whether each TCR beta V gene segment behaved as functional or pseudogenic. Genome-wide SNP genotypes for about three fifths of the roughly 700 donors were used in a later genetic analysis, which treated that subset as a discovery cohort. The T cell repertoires of 700 or so subjects were profiled by immunosequencing and related to cytomegalovirus serostatus. All discovery cohort repertoires had been generated on a single sequencing platform. HLA typing covered class I and class II loci at four-digit resolution. Roughly 300 gigabases of sequencing data and approximately 92 million unique TCR sequences made up an early release that covered some 640 HLA-typed donors. In addition to the first cohort of approximately 650 subjects, a separate validation cohort of 120 different subjects was used. In a later analysis, previously published TCR beta repertoires from several hundred donors were re-analyzed and high-resolution HLA genotyping was added so that TCR occurrence patterns could be studied. Rather than using new phenotypic data, the later analysis identified candidate immune exposures from TCR beta sequences and from how often those sequences occurred across donors. On average, about 200,000 unique TCR beta nucleotide sequences were sequenced per donor among several hundred genotyped donors of the cohort, with 15% to 20% of those sequences being non-productive. Typing coverage differed by locus: A, B, C, DRB1 and DQB1 were typed in roughly 629-630 donors, DQA1 in about 500, DPA1 in 606, and DPB1 in just under 490. To predict cytomegalovirus infection status, the study combined high-throughput TCR immunosequencing, statistical association of individual TCRs with disease status, and machine learning. The genetic ancestry cluster associated with self-reported Caucasian donors included approximately 85% of the approximately 410 genotyped donors. Alongside the repertoire data, information on donor age, sex, ethnicity and CMV serostatus was compiled. The study was designed to test whether signatures of past pathogen exposure could be identified by cataloging public T cell receptors. Roughly 5 DR-DQ haplotypes were handled as single units for association and clustering, since linkage in the cohort was strong.

Library preparation used the immunoSEQ multiplex PCR assay. For the multiplex PCR, a mixture combining 60 forward primers for TCR Vbeta segments and 13 reverse primers for TCR Jbeta segments was used. A multiplex PCR assay on genomic DNA amplified the CDR3 region of rearranged TCR beta genes. Amplified TCR beta libraries were sequenced as 87-base-pair reads on the Illumina HiSeq System. Regarding the original processing steps: In a later analysis, some 80 million unique TCR beta chains were counted across the approximately 670 repertoires, and roughly 10 million of these chains were shared by at least two donors. To remove PCR and sequencing errors, raw reads were error-corrected and collapsed into unique sequences using a nearest-neighbor algorithm that merged closely related sequences. V, D and J gene segments were assigned by aligning CDR3 sequences to IMGT reference sequences. Each retained sequence needed at least a six-nucleotide match to both a V gene segment and a J gene segment. A rearrangement was called productive if the CDR3 had no stop codons and remained in frame with V and J, and every other rearrangement was called non-productive. Following IMGT convention, CDR3 was defined as the stretch from the second conserved V-encoded cysteine to the conserved J-encoded phenylalanine. The earlier analysis of 500 to 750 of the donors excluded any sequence lacking an unambiguous match to a single V gene segment. An earlier analysis of fewer than 750 of the donors called V segments functional above 56.7% productive rearrangements and segregating when the between-donor standard deviation exceeded 5%. To diagnose cytomegalovirus status from the catalog of TCR beta chain sequences, a statistical classification framework was built. A later analysis assigned V and J genes by comparing TCR nucleotide sequences with IMGT/GENE-DB human TR gene sequences. In a later analysis, CDR3 sequences and most-parsimonious VDJ recombination scenarios were assigned using the TCRdist pipeline. In a later analysis, each TCR beta chain was defined by its CDR3 amino acid sequence together with its V-gene family, and reads without a unique V-gene family were excluded. A later analysis removed roughly 590 highly shared, low-generation-probability nucleotide sequences to deal with suspected cross-contamination and a sequencing artifact. In a later analysis, a clonal expansion index was calculated for each public chain from normalized within-repertoire ranks of inferred template counts. Generation probabilities in a later analysis came from a VDJ recombination model fitted to out-of-frame rearrangements, and those results were checked against IGoR. In a later analysis, TCR-TCR, TCR-HLA and TCR-CMV co-occurrence was scored with hypergeometric tests, and a repertoire-size bias correction was applied to TCR pairs. False discovery rates were estimated in a later analysis by permuting HLA or CMV assignments 20 times. A later analysis grouped co-occurring TCRs with DBSCAN, adding TCRdist sequence similarity when clustering within HLA-allele-positive subsets. Co-occurrence clustering excluded repertoires with fewer than 30,000 or more than 120,000 public chains, plus five with anomalous nucleotide sharing. Here the immuneACCESS table is served through TCRdb, limited to in-frame sequences with V and J called. Missing clones are a known gap in these copies; in checked studies unresolved V genes cover under half, and the rest lacks a known reason. Clone size and the V and J calls come from that table; the DNA yielded D and trimming. Counted in this sample were roughly 180,000 clones; roughly 80% of them appeared once. Around 2.4% of the sample goes to the ten largest clones.

A note on this clone: Its target antigen remains unknown. No quality values exist for individual bases; no much larger clone is one base distant.

What the work shows at the level of the full study, not this receptor alone: In a later analysis, most CMV-associated TCR beta chains were found to appear HLA-restricted, with HLA associations seemingly driven largely by CMV exposure. Several of the top co-occurrence clusters appeared to be linked to parvovirus B19, influenza, CMV and Epstein-Barr virus, according to a later analysis. The authors suggested that the approach could potentially be extended to other disease states and immunological phenotypes. When HLA alleles, especially DR and DQ, strongly co-occurred, attributing TCR associations to individual alleles was difficult. In both the original and validation cohorts, the classifier was reported to diagnose cytomegalovirus status with high specificity and sensitivity. The sequencing pipeline was judged likely to have produced a cluster of highly shared sequence variants as a technical artifact. Only TCR beta chains were sequenced in this cohort, and the absence of alpha or paired-chain data limited detectable features. Some IMGT-functional V segments, including TRBV6-2 and TRBV6-3, could not be distinguished by the 87-base-pair reads and were therefore excluded. A further reported finding was that TCR beta sequences accurately predicted the HLA-A and HLA-B alleles for most subjects in the first cohort. While some public TCRs were present in many individuals, most TCR sequences turned up only very rarely across donors. Because counts were too low, 15 to 20 rarely observed V segments, including chromosome 9 orphons, were excluded from the earlier analysis of several hundred of the donors. Because some donors lacked HLA typing at each locus, the association tests relied only on the typed subset. Immune exposure information for the cohort was limited to CMV serostatus. The presence/absence analyses assumed that sequencing depth was roughly uniform across donors, and that assumption may not be true. A later analysis associated 15,000 to 20,000 TCR beta sequences with specific HLA alleles at a false discovery rate of 0.05. In a later analysis, HLA-associated TCR beta chains showed more clonal expansion and lower generation probabilities than non-associated chains that were equally common. In the study, some 160 TCR beta chains were listed as associated with cytomegalovirus. In a later genetic analysis, fewer N-insertions in productive TCRs were reported among donors in an Asian-associated ancestry cluster than the approximately 670-donor mean. Correlated functional status among segregating V segments might be attributable to linkage disequilibrium, but an unknown experimental factor could not be ruled out. A few of the identified cytomegalovirus-associated TCR beta chains were confirmed in vitro to be specific for cytomegalovirus antigens. In an earlier analysis of fewer than 700 of the donors, most TCR beta V segments appeared in productive rearrangements about 87% or about 30% of the time, broadly matching IMGT annotations. According to a later analysis, TCR association rates differed among HLA loci, with DRB1 alleles showing the most associated TCRs and HLA-C alleles showing the fewest. A later genetic analysis associated a missense DCLRE1C variant with V-gene and J-gene trimming of TCR beta chains, and an independent cohort replicated the association.

Germline trimming: 4 bases from V, 4 bases from J; junction bases outside gene matches: 10. CDR1 and CDR2 were assigned from the germline V gene as MNHEY and SVGAGI. From the cysteine through the phenylalanine, the CDR3 covers 16 amino acids. This entry keeps only the CDR3 DNA: 48 bases, framed from base 1. The cohort consisted of 650 to 850 healthy bone marrow donors. At the time of sampling, every cohort member was nominally healthy, though immune exposures that went unrecorded were likely present. The donor was CMV seronegative and belonged to the group of 350 to 400 seronegative cohort members. A peripheral blood sample was collected from each donor, and TCR beta sequencing was performed on peripheral blood mononuclear cells. The Qiagen DNeasy Blood Extraction Kit was used to extract genomic DNA from the blood cell samples.

In this chain, TRBV6-5 is recombined with TRBJ2-1, with 7 bases aligning to TRBD1. The receptor comes from a female donor in good health and CMV-seronegative. Sequenced material: PBMCs. In nucleotides, the sequence is TGTGCCAGCAGTTCCAGGGGGAAAGGGGGTTACAATGAGCAGTTCTTC. This translates into CASSSRGKGGYNEQFF.